A single sample gave rise to the 29 T cell receptor beta chains below, sequenced in a study of shared clonotypes between healthy human individuals. This table comes from immunoSEQ multiplex PCR, and its TCRdb copy is limited to in-frame clones, with some not included. The sample shows 2 million to 2.5 million clones, more than 85% of them seen only once. The naive CD8 fraction comprised CD45RO-negative cells positively selected for CCR7 and excluded terminally differentiated effector memory CD45RA+ cells. Material for sequencing was naive CD8+ T cells from PBMCs. The receptors stem from a man aged 18 to 30 in good health. Some clones in this sample may be carry-over from other donors' samples.

This chain links TRBV7-9 with TRBJ2-7; tentative D call: TRBD2 (5 bases). Germline V gene lookup returns CDR1 SEHNR and CDR2 FQNEAQ (reference sequence). Between the trimmed V and J ends, which lost 0 bases and 0 bases, there was a span of 15 bases. The CDR3 covers 17 residues. The CDR3 coding sequence is TGTGCCAGCAGCTTAGCGGTTGGACTTTTAAGCTCCTACGAGCAGTACTTC. Its protein is CASSLAVGLLSSYEQYF.

V usage is TRBV2 and J usage is TRBJ2-1; 9 bases agree with TRBD2. The ends lost 1 base at V and 2 bases at J; junction bases unmatched: 9. The CDR3 has 18 amino acids. CDR1 is SNHLY, CDR2 FYNNEI, per germline. The CDR3 DNA follows: TGTGCCAGCAGTGAAGAAGTCGGCGGGAGGGTTACCTACAATGAGCAGTTCTTC. Protein sequence: CASSEEVGGRVTYNEQFF.

The gene calls are TRBV27 and TRBJ2-5; D uncertain. Looked up from germline, CDR1 is MNHEY and CDR2 is SMNVEV (reference sequence). The CDR3 extends over 14 amino acids. V was cut by 4 bases and J by 2 bases, with 11 bases left in between. The CDR3 DNA reads as TGTGCCAGCAGTTCTCGACGGTTACAAGAGACCCAGTACTTC. It specifies CASSSRRLQETQYF.

This clone was detected once. The chain has TRBV7-2 and TRBJ2-1; TRBD1 or TRBD2 may be the D gene (5 bases each). V was clipped by 4 bases and J by 1 base, with 8 bases between them. Germline V gene lookup returns CDR1 SGHTA and CDR2 FQGNSA. The CDR3 runs to 14 residues. The CDR3 sequence: CASSSWGSYNEQFF. The CDR3 bases are TGTGCCAGCAGCTCATGGGGGTCCTACAATGAGCAGTTCTTC.

V and J are TRBV28 and TRBJ1-1, with D perhaps TRBD1 (5 bases). This CDR3 contains 14 residues. Germline V lookup: CDR1 MDHEN, CDR2 SYDVKM. The V end was cut by 5 bases, the J end by 3 bases, with 13 bases between. The CDR3 DNA reads as TGTGCCAGCAGTGCTTGGGGGGTTCACACTGAAGCTTTCTTT. This gives the protein CASSAWGVHTEAFF. Variable domain in full (rest from reference TRBV28 and TRBJ1-1): DVKVTQSSRYLVKRTGEKVFLECVQDMDHENMFWYRQDPGLGLRLIYFSYDVKMKEKGDIPEGYSVSREKKERFSLILESASTNQTSMYLCASSAWGVHTEAFFGQGTRLTVV.

The table lists this clone with a count of one. The CDR3 nucleotides are TGTGCCAGCAGTGGGCTAGCGAAGCCGGAAGGGCAGTTCTTC. It specifies CASSGLAKPEGQFF. The chain recombines TRBV2 with TRBJ2-1; tentatively, D is TRBD2 (6 bases). With 4 bases removed from V and 12 bases from J, the gap between germline ends came to 19 bases. The germline CDR1 and CDR2 sequences are SNHLY and FYNNEI. The CDR3 length is 14 residues.

The table lists this clone with a count of one. The CDR3 region is CASRQVTGWETQYF. The CDR3 DNA reads TGTGCCAGCCGACAAGTGACAGGTTGGGAGACCCAGTACTTC. The chain recombines TRBV27 with TRBJ2-5, with D perhaps matching TRBD1 (6 bases). The CDR3 runs 14 residues. V lost 8 bases to trimming and J lost 5 bases, with 18 bases between them. Per germline, CDR1 MNHEY and CDR2 SMNVEV (reference sequence).

J is TRBJ1-5 and V is TRBV28; no clear D gene. The CDR3 covers 15 residues. V dropped 2 bases and J dropped 0 bases, with 8 bases sitting between them. CDR1 and CDR2 from the germline V gene are MDHEN and SYDVKM. The CDR3 DNA reads as TGTGCCAGCAGTTTAAAGGGATATAGCAATCAGCCCCAGCATTTT. Its translation is CASSLKGYSNQPQHF.

The chain links TRBV2 to TRBJ2-7; either TRBD1 or TRBD2 may fit D (5 bases each). The CDR3 runs 11 residues. Per germline, CDR1 SNHLY and CDR2 FYNNEI. V was shortened by 11 bases and J by 0 bases, with 8 bases between the two germline ends. The CDR3: CAAGGSYEQYF. In DNA, the CDR3 is TGTGCCGCTGGGGGCTCCTACGAGCAGTACTTC.

Here the CDR3 reads CASSPQGDLRTDTQYF. CDR3 sequence (DNA): TGTGCCAGCAGTCCGCAAGGGGACCTACGGACAGATACGCAGTATTTT. V is TRBV27 and J is TRBJ2-3; either TRBD1 or TRBD2 may supply D (5 bases each). This CDR3 region has 16 residues. The V and J ends lost 5 bases and 3 bases respectively, with 18 bases between them. Germline CDR1 MNHEY, CDR2 SMNVEV (reference sequence).

The chain uses TRBV30 and TRBJ2-7; no firm D call. The V end was cut by 5 bases, the J end by 2 bases, with 16 bases between. Germline CDR1 and CDR2: GTSNPN and SVGIG (reference sequence). This CDR3 comprises 14 residues. The CDR3 DNA reads as TGTGCCTGGGGGATCGGGCCAGCAGCCTACGAGCAGTACTTC. Its translation is CAWGIGPAAYEQYF.

DNA of the CDR3: TGTGCTAGTGGTACTCGGGCGGGAGGCCAACACGGGGAGCTGTTTTTT. The encoded protein is CASGTRAGGQHGELFF. The V call is TRBV12-5, the J call TRBJ2-2; 8 bases align to TRBD2. The V and J ends lost 5 bases and 7 bases, in that order; junction bases with no gene match: 12. This CDR3 comprises 16 residues. Germline CDR1 LGHNT, CDR2 FRNRAP.

The chain is built from TRBV13 and TRBJ2-2; D might be TRBD1 (5 bases). Germline values: CDR1 PRHDT, CDR2 FYEKMQ (reference sequence). V was trimmed by 0 bases and J by 1 base, leaving 18 bases between them. This CDR3 comprises 19 residues. The CDR3 coding sequence is TGTGCCAGCAGCTTAGGCCTGAGTTTCGGCAGGGAGAACACCGGGGAGCTGTTTTTT. It is translated as CASSLGLSFGRENTGELFF.

This clone was recorded once. The chain has TRBV19 and TRBJ1-5; 8 bases line up with TRBD1. After removal of 6 bases from V and 6 bases from J, the junction contained 7 bases not matched to a gene. The CDR3 covers 14 residues. Germline V gives CDR1 LNHDA, CDR2 SQIVND (reference sequence). The CDR3 spells CASSPQGVGQPQHF. The DNA of the CDR3 is TGTGCCAGTAGCCCACAGGGGGTGGGTCAGCCCCAGCATTTT.

The rearrangement uses TRBV11-2 and TRBJ2-7; D unresolved. The CDR3 sequence is 15 residues long. The V end lost 4 bases, the J end lost 0 bases, and 13 bases lay between the germline ends. Germline V gives CDR1 SGHAT, CDR2 FQNNGV. This CDR3 reads CASSSTYFSSYEQYF. Here the CDR3 DNA reads TGTGCCAGCAGCTCAACTTACTTCAGCTCCTACGAGCAGTACTTC.

The chain combines TRBV9 with TRBJ2-1; 10 bases agree with TRBD2. Germline V CDR1 and CDR2: SGDLS, YYNGEE. The trim removed 4 bases at V and 3 bases at J, leaving 10 bases unmatched. The CDR3 contains 17 residues. CDR3 loop: CASSPYALAGGYNEQFF. In nucleotides, the CDR3 is TGTGCCAGCAGCCCGTACGCGTTAGCGGGAGGCTACAATGAGCAGTTCTTC.

The V call is TRBV27, the J call TRBJ2-1; 7 positions agree with TRBD1. Germline CDR1 reads MNHEY; CDR2 reads SMNVEV (reference sequence). J lost 9 bases, V lost 3 bases, and 5 bases had no gene match. The CDR3 is made up of 13 amino acids. The chain's CDR3 is CASSLGQSTEQFF. The CDR3 bases are TGTGCCAGCAGTTTGGGACAGTCTACTGAGCAGTTCTTC.

The V gene is TRBV30, the J gene TRBJ2-5; 7 nucleotides agree with TRBD2. Germline loops: CDR1 GTSNPN, CDR2 SVGIG (reference sequence). The trim removed 0 bases at V and 5 bases at J, leaving 6 bases unmatched. This CDR3 comprises 14 residues. The CDR3 spells CAWSVLGGEETQYF. Written as DNA, the CDR3 is TGTGCCTGGAGTGTACTGGGGGGGGAGGAGACCCAGTACTTC.

Concerning this clone itself: Different DNA sequences within this sample yield the same CDR3. The V call is TRBV7-3, the J call TRBJ2-3; 10 bases match TRBD2. Germline trimming cut 5 bases from V and 3 bases from J; bases unmatched to any gene: 2. CDR1 is SGHTA, CDR2 FQGTGA, per germline. The CDR3 is 14 residues long. The CDR3 coding sequence is TGTGCCAGCAGCCCTAGCGGGAGTACAGATACGCAGTATTTT. This codes for CASSPSGSTDTQYF.

This clone was observed once. The rearrangement links TRBV13 to TRBJ2-7; 8 bases align to TRBD1. With V trimmed by 3 bases and J by 5 bases, 18 bases remained unmatched. The CDR3 length is 18 residues. The germline gives CDR1 PRHDT, CDR2 FYEKMQ (reference sequence). CDR3 DNA: TGTGCCAGCAGCTTCTGGCCTGGGGCAGGGGGCGTGAACCACGAGCAGTACTTC. Amino acids: CASSFWPGAGGVNHEQYF.

The V call is TRBV7-8, the J call TRBJ1-4, with D hard to call. The CDR3 has 19 amino acids. Germline-derived CDR1 and CDR2 are SGHVS and FQNEAQ. V was shortened by 11 bases and J by 0 bases, with 28 bases between the two germline ends. The CDR3 coding sequence is TGTGCCGGCACCCCCCTGATGGGTTCTGAGTTAGCAACTAATGAAAAACTGTTTTTT. This translates into CAGTPLMGSELATNEKLFF. The complete variable domain, with remaining parts taken from reference TRBV7-8 and TRBJ1-4, reads GAGVSQSPRYKVAKRGQDVALRCDPISGHVSLFWYQQALGQGPEFLTYFQNEAQLDKSGLPSDRFFAERPEGSVSTLKIQRTQQEDSAVYLCAGTPLMGSELATNEKLFFGSGTQLSVL.

CDR3 DNA sequence: TGTGCCAGTAGTATAGATCTATGGACAGGGCTCTCCTACGAGCAGTACTTC. It yields the protein CASSIDLWTGLSYEQYF. The chain employs TRBV19 and TRBJ2-7; 8 nucleotides match TRBD1. The junction had 7 bases not matched to a gene; V was cut back by 0 bases and J by 0 bases. This CDR3 has 17 residues. Looked up from germline, CDR1 is LNHDA and CDR2 is SQIVND (reference sequence).

The chain couples TRBV27 to TRBJ2-3; 7 nucleotides agree with TRBD1. V lost 5 bases and J lost 0; bases outside the gene matches: 14. Germline-derived CDR1 and CDR2 are MNHEY and SMNVEV (reference sequence). This CDR3 comprises 18 residues. The CDR3 sequence: CASSPSADRWPSTDTQYF. Here the CDR3 DNA reads TGTGCCAGCAGTCCCAGTGCGGACAGGTGGCCTAGCACAGATACGCAGTATTTT.

This clone was observed a single time. The chain links TRBV13 to TRBJ2-1; D not resolved. With 3 bases removed from V and 8 bases from J, the gap between germline ends came to 17 bases. CDR3 length equals 15 residues. Germline V gene data show CDR1 as PRHDT and CDR2 as FYEKMQ (reference sequence). The CDR3 region has the DNA TGTGCCAGCAGCTTTGCCCCCAGGAGCAACCATGAGCAGTTCTTC. Protein sequence: CASSFAPRSNHEQFF.

This chain joins TRBV5-1 and TRBJ1-1, with a tentative D call TRBD1 (5 bases). This CDR3 spans 16 amino acids. Trimming stripped 9 bases from V and 0 bases from J, with 21 bases between. The V gene's germline CDR1 is SGHRS and CDR2 YFSETQ. The CDR3 sequence: CATRDRDGTMNTEAFF. The CDR3 region has the DNA TGCGCCACCAGGGACCGGGACGGGACCATGAACACTGAAGCTTTCTTT.

Remarks on this clone: Other DNA sequences within the sample encode an identical CDR3. This chain connects TRBV5-6 to TRBJ2-7; D not certain. The CDR3 totals 14 residues. CDR1 is SGHDT and CDR2 is YYEEEE in the germline V gene. Trimming shortened V by 0 bases and J by 0 bases, and 7 bases separated the two germline ends. The CDR3 nucleotides are TGTGCCAGCAGCTTGGGCAGTTACTCCTACGAGCAGTACTTC. This codes for CASSLGSYSYEQYF.

The chain joins TRBV13 to TRBJ2-6; D is possibly TRBD1 (5 bases). Germline CDR1 reads PRHDT; CDR2 reads FYEKMQ (reference sequence). CDR3 length: 18 residues. The V gene lost 4 bases and the J gene lost 0 bases, with 16 bases spanning the gap. CDR3 loop: CASSSAGRVSSGANVLTF. The CDR3 DNA reads as TGTGCCAGCAGCTCCGCCGGCAGGGTCTCCTCTGGGGCCAACGTCCTGACTTTC.

A few counts support this clone. V is TRBV19 and J is TRBJ1-1; the D gene is possibly TRBD1 (5 bases). This CDR3 contains 13 residues. V was pared by 8 bases and J by 5 bases, with 15 bases between. Germline V gene lookup returns CDR1 LNHDA and CDR2 SQIVND (reference sequence). The CDR3: CASCPGVGTEAFF. CDR3 DNA: TGTGCCAGTTGCCCGGGGGTGGGGACTGAAGCTTTCTTT.

The chain joins TRBV5-6 to TRBJ2-1, with TRBD2 matching 9 bases. With 2 bases clipped from V and 4 bases from J, the junction kept 4 bases outside the gene matches. Germline V gene sequence: CDR1 SGHDT, CDR2 YYEEEE. The CDR3 loop spans 15 amino acids. CDR3 amino acids: CASSLASGIYNEQFF. Here the CDR3 DNA reads TGTGCCAGCAGCTTAGCTAGCGGGATTTACAATGAGCAGTTCTTC.